The 5 T cell receptor beta chains presented below share a single source sample, sequenced in a study of siplizumab effects on memory and regulatory T cells. The protocol was immunoSEQ multiplex PCR, while the TCRdb copy is restricted to in-frame clones and leaves out a portion. Of about 63,000 clones in the sample, roughly 83% were seen once. The sample was memory CD4+ T cells sorted from blood. Receptors originate from a human donor in good health.

This clone was recorded only once. The rearrangement joins TRBV6-1 to TRBJ1-5; possible D gene TRBD1, 5 bases. CDR1 is MNHNS and CDR2 is SASEGT in the germline V gene. The CDR3 is 12 residues long. V was trimmed by 10 bases and J by 7 bases, leaving 14 bases between them. CDR3 nucleotide sequence: TGTGCCACAGGGCAGGGAATCCAGCCCCAGCATTTT. Protein sequence: CATGQGIQPQHF.

The chain has TRBV6-1 and TRBJ2-6; a possible D gene is TRBD2 (6 bases). V was shortened by 2 bases and J by 2 bases, with 10 bases between the two germline ends. Germline values: CDR1 MNHNS, CDR2 SASEGT. The CDR3 loop spans 16 amino acids. This chain's CDR3 is CASSEMWGAGANVLTF. The DNA for the CDR3 is TGTGCCAGCAGTGAAATGTGGGGGGCTGGGGCCAACGTCCTGACTTTC.

This chain uses TRBV21-1 with TRBJ1-1. TRBV21-1 is designated a pseudogene. The CDR3 consists of 8 residues. CDR3: CASNRAFF. CDR3 nucleotide sequence: TGTGCCAGCAATCGAGCTTTCTTT.

The chain couples TRBV6-5 to TRBJ2-5, with D hard to call. Germline loops: CDR1 MNHEY, CDR2 SVGAGI. This CDR3 comprises 13 residues. V lost 2 bases and J lost 2, with 6 bases in between. This CDR3 reads CASSYSIQETQYF. In DNA form, the CDR3 reads TGTGCCAGCAGTTACAGTATACAAGAGACCCAGTACTTC.

This clone appeared a few times. This chain joins TRBV10-3 and TRBJ1-1, with 7 bases identical to TRBD1. Unmatched junction bases numbered 6, after V lost 6 bases and J lost 2 bases. The V gene's germline CDR1 is ENHRY and CDR2 SYGVKD. The CDR3 runs 14 residues. In nucleotides, the CDR3 is TGTGCCATCAGAAACAGGGGTATAAACACTGAAGCTTTCTTT. Protein sequence: CAIRNRGINTEAFF.